The 14 T cell receptor beta chains below come from one sample, sequenced in a study of blood T cell repertoires in COVID-19. The table came from immunoSEQ multiplex PCR; TCRdb's copy has only in-frame clones and leaves some out. The sample holds about 210,000 clones; 70% to 90% are singletons and the top ten take 4.5% to 5%. The sequenced material came from peripheral blood. These receptors were obtained from an elderly woman with acute or convalescent COVID-19.

The chain combines TRBV12-3 or TRBV12-4 with TRBJ2-5; D ambiguous. The CDR3 contains 12 residues. V shed 4 bases and J shed 5 bases, with 8 bases lying between them. In DNA, the CDR3 is TGTGCCAGCAGTTGGGTACAGGAGACCCAGTACTTC. Protein product: CASSWVQETQYF.

This clone was observed a few times. The rearrangement joins TRBV9 to TRBJ2-2, with D unclear. The CDR3 covers 14 residues. V lost 5 bases and J 0 bases, leaving 8 bases between the germline ends. Germline values: CDR1 SGDLS, CDR2 YYNGEE. CDR3 in DNA: TGTGCCAGCAGTTGGCAACCGAACACCGGGGAGCTGTTTTTT. This codes for CASSWQPNTGELFF.

The count of this clone is one. The chain combines TRBV5-1 with TRBJ2-2, with 9 bases fitting TRBD2. CDR1 SGHRS and CDR2 YFSETQ come from the germline V gene. V dropped 2 bases and J dropped 6; count of bases not matched to a gene: 5. The CDR3 loop spans 15 amino acids. The CDR3 bases are TGCGCCAGCAGCTTAGCGGCGGGAGGGCCCGGGGAGCTGTTTTTT. Residues: CASSLAAGGPGELFF.

The chain's CDR3 is CASSPVLSSYEQYF. CDR3 nucleotide sequence: TGTGCCAGTAGTCCGGTTTTAAGCTCCTACGAGCAGTACTTC. V and J are TRBV19 and TRBJ2-7; the D is unclear. The ends were cut back, 5 bases at V and 0 bases at J, with 11 bases in the middle. Germline CDR1 is LNHDA and CDR2 is SQIVND (reference sequence). The length of the CDR3 is 14 residues.

The V call is TRBV5-1, the J call TRBJ1-3; no reliable D call. Trimming stripped 4 bases from V and 0 bases from J, with 14 bases between. The CDR3 length is 16 residues. Germline CDR1 and CDR2: SGHRS and YFSETQ. CDR3 sequence (DNA): TGCGCCAGCAGCCCTGGACCGGGAGGCTCTGGAAACACCATATATTTT. This codes for CASSPGPGGSGNTIYF.

This clone appeared once. V usage is TRBV6-5 and J usage is TRBJ2-7, with D maybe TRBD2 (7 bases). V lost 0 bases and J lost 6, with 15 bases in between. This CDR3 is 15 amino acids long. CDR1 and CDR2 (germline): MNHEY, SVGAGI. CDR3 in DNA: TGTGCCAGCAGTTACTCGGAATCGGGGGGCTCCGAGCAGTACTTC. It yields the protein CASSYSESGGSEQYF.

The chain uses TRBV5-1 and TRBJ2-5; 7 bases agree with TRBD1. With 3 bases clipped from V and 3 bases from J, the junction kept 5 bases outside the gene matches. The germline CDR1 and CDR2 sequences are SGHRS and YFSETQ. The CDR3 length is 14 residues. The CDR3 region is CASSSQQGEETQYF. The DNA for the CDR3 is TGCGCCAGCAGCTCCCAGCAGGGGGAAGAGACCCAGTACTTC.

J is TRBJ1-6 and V is TRBV18, with D perhaps TRBD1 (5 bases). CDR1 is KGHSH, CDR2 LQKENI, per germline. The CDR3 is 16 amino acids. The V and J ends lost 5 bases and 8 bases respectively, with 19 bases between them. CDR3 sequence: CASSTTDVSGDSPLHF. CDR3 coding DNA: TGTGCCAGCTCAACTACAGACGTTTCGGGGGATTCACCCCTCCACTTT.

The rearrangement links TRBV7-2 to TRBJ2-1; possible D gene TRBD1, 5 bases. The V gene's germline CDR1 is SGHTA and CDR2 FQGNSA. The CDR3 has 16 amino acids. V dropped 3 bases and J dropped 4 bases, with 16 bases sitting between them. Here the CDR3 reads CASSLGRPDGYNEQFF. The CDR3 DNA reads as TGTGCCAGCAGCTTGGGGCGGCCCGATGGATACAATGAGCAGTTCTTC. Based on the CDR3 plus reference TRBV7-2 and TRBJ2-1, the full variable domain is GAGVSQSPSNKVTEKGKDVELRCDPISGHTALYWYRQSLGQGLEFLIYFQGNSAPDKSGLPSDRFSAERTGGSVSTLTIQRTQQEDSAVYLCASSLGRPDGYNEQFFGPGTRLTVL.

This chain joins TRBV7-3 and TRBJ2-1, with TRBD2 matching 12 bases. V dropped 2 bases and J dropped 6; count of bases not matched to a gene: 2. This CDR3 is 15 amino acids long. Germline V lookup: CDR1 SGHTA, CDR2 FQGTGA. The CDR3 reads CASSLALAGGNEQFF. The CDR3 region has the DNA TGTGCCAGCAGCTTAGCACTAGCGGGAGGCAATGAGCAGTTCTTC.

J is TRBJ1-1 and V is TRBV7-6; D remains unclear. This CDR3 spans 12 amino acids. Trimming took 1 base from V and 9 from J, leaving 9 bases between them. CDR1 and CDR2 from the germline V gene are SGHVS and FNYEAQ. CDR3 in amino acids: CASSLVAGKAFF. The CDR3 DNA sequence: TGTGCCAGCAGCTTAGTTGCAGGCAAAGCTTTCTTT.

V gene TRBV6-6 combines with J gene TRBJ1-1; TRBD1 might be the D (5 bases). The CDR3 extends over 14 amino acids. Trimming took off 7 bases at V and 5 bases at J, with 17 bases between the two ends. Looked up from germline, CDR1 is MNHNY and CDR2 is SVGAGI (reference sequence). CDR3 sequence (DNA): TGTGCCAGCACCCCGGGGGGATTAGGGACTGAAGCTTTCTTT. It translates to CASTPGGLGTEAFF.

The chain carries TRBV11-2 and TRBJ2-5, with 9 bases lining up with TRBD2. V dropped 0 bases and J dropped 3; count of bases not matched to a gene: 5. CDR3 length: 16 amino acids. Per the germline V gene, CDR1 is SGHAT and CDR2 is FQNNGV. CDR3 sequence: CASSLDPPSGEETQYF. In nucleotides, the CDR3 is TGTGCCAGCAGCTTAGATCCCCCTAGCGGGGAAGAGACCCAGTACTTC.

In its sample, this clone was seen a few times. The rearrangement links TRBV30 to TRBJ2-5, with 7 bases aligning to TRBD2. The junction had 8 bases not matched to a gene; V was cut back by 0 bases and J by 7 bases. CDR1 is GTSNPN and CDR2 is SVGIG in the germline V gene (reference sequence). The CDR3 has 14 residues. The CDR3 spells CAWSVLAGVSTQYF. CDR3 nucleotides: TGTGCCTGGAGTGTCCTGGCGGGAGTGTCGACCCAGTACTTC.